The 21 T cell receptor beta chains in this list originate from one sample, sequenced in a study of CD8+CD57+ T cells in acquired aplastic anemia. Before being chosen for sequencing, patients had shown CD8+CD57+ cell expansion by flow cytometry. Profiles of TCR beta VDJ and CDR3 were generated from a genomic DNA template. Using its own MiXCR run on the reads, TCRdb lists one record per CDR3 protein. The data show about 120,000 distinct CDR3 sequences, under 60% seen once. The source material was sorted CD4+, CD8+, or CD8+CD57+ T cells (not recorded which) from PBMCs. The receptors were gathered from a human donor with aplastic anemia.

As regards this clonotype: With a much larger clone just one base away, this may be a read error. V is TRBV4-1 and J is TRBJ2-3, with a tentative D call TRBD1 (6 bases). This CDR3 comprises 15 residues. The germline V gene encodes CDR1 MGHRA and CDR2 YSYEKL. CDR3 DNA: TGCGCCAGCAGCCAAAGGACAGTTGGAACAGATACGCATTATTTT. Translating it yields CASSQRTVGTDTHYF.

The chain uses TRBV19 and TRBJ1-1; the D is unclear. V lost 3 bases, J lost 1 base, and 3 bases lay in between. The CDR3 consists of 12 residues. The germline gives CDR1 LNHDA, CDR2 SQIVND (reference sequence). CDR3 in DNA: TGTGCCAGTAGTATGGGGAACACTGAAGCTTTCTTT. It encodes CASSMGNTEAFF.

As for this clonotype: Germline and junction disagree at one end, which may indicate a read error. The chain uses TRBV2 and TRBJ1-3, with D unresolved. This CDR3 spans 12 amino acids. The germline CDR1 and CDR2 sequences are SNHLY and FYNNEI. As DNA, the CDR3 is TGTGCTAGCAGTGGTACTGGGAACACCATATATTTT. It yields the protein CASSGTGNTIYF. Full variable domain (outside the CDR3, taken from reference TRBV2 and TRBJ1-3): EPEVTQTPSHQVTQMGQEVILRCVPISNHLYFYWYRQILGQKVEFLVSFYNNEISEKSEIFDDQFSVERPDGSNFTLKIRSTKLEDSAMYFCASSGTGNTIYFGEGSWLTVV.

The chain combines TRBV15 with TRBJ1-5; D is unclear. The CDR3 consists of 17 residues. Trimming removed 1 base at V and 1 base at J, with 14 bases between. The germline CDR1 and CDR2 sequences are LNHNV and YYDKDF (reference sequence). The CDR3 DNA reads as TGTGCCACCAGCAGAGCCTTAAGAGGTTTGAGCAATCAGCCCCAGCATTTT. Translated: CATSRALRGLSNQPQHF.

The V call is TRBV6-1, the J call TRBJ1-1; TRBD1 matches 10 bases. The V and J ends lost 4 bases and 5 bases, in that order; junction bases with no gene match: 7. The CDR3 is 15 amino acids. Germline V gene data show CDR1 as MNHNS and CDR2 as SASEGT. The CDR3 reads CASSGRDRGVTEAFF. The CDR3 bases are TGTGCCAGCAGTGGCCGGGACAGGGGTGTGACTGAAGCTTTCTTT.

The chain has TRBV7-2 and TRBJ1-5; no definite D call. Trimming cost V 2 bases and J 3 bases, with 5 bases left between them. Germline V CDR1 and CDR2: SGHTA, FQGNSA. The CDR3 contains 13 residues. The CDR3 DNA sequence: TGTGCCAGCAGCTTAATCGACAATCAGCCCCAGCATTTT. Protein sequence: CASSLIDNQPQHF.

In the case of this clonotype: This may arise from a read error, as a much more abundant clone is one base away. The rearrangement joins TRBV9 to TRBJ1-1; 10 bases map to TRBD1. CDR1 is SGDLS and CDR2 is YYNGEE in the germline V gene. This CDR3 has 16 amino acids. The CDR3 sequence is CTSSVARDRGLSEAFF. CDR3 coding DNA: TGTACCAGCAGCGTAGCGAGGGACAGGGGATTGTCGGAGGCTTTCTTT. The variable domain in full, completed from reference TRBV9 and TRBJ1-1, reads DSGVTQTPKHLITATGQRVTLRCSPRSGDLSVYWYQQSLDQGLQFLIQYYNGEERAKGNILERFSAQQFPDLHSELNLSSLELGDSALYFCTSSVARDRGLSEAFFGQGTRLTVV.

V usage is TRBV15 and J usage is TRBJ2-3; 8 bases line up with TRBD2. V was pared by 3 bases and J by 5 bases, with 7 bases of the junction left unmatched. CDR1 is LNHNV, CDR2 YYDKDF, per germline (reference sequence). The CDR3 contains 15 residues. The CDR3 DNA is TGTGCCACCAGCAGTTTGAGCGGGAGTCAAGATACGCAGTATTTT. This translates into CATSSLSGSQDTQYF. The full variable domain, rest sourced from reference TRBV15 and TRBJ2-3, is DAMVIQNPRYQVTQFGKPVTLSCSQTLNHNVMYWYQQKSSQAPKLLFHYYDKDFNNEADTPDNFQSRRPNTSFCFLDIRSPGLGDTAMYLCATSSLSGSQDTQYFGPGTRLTVL.

The rearrangement links TRBV2 to TRBJ2-7; no clear D. Germline V gives CDR1 SNHLY, CDR2 FYNNEI. This CDR3 is built from 13 residues. V shed 6 bases and J shed 1 base, with 10 bases lying between them. CDR3 amino acids: CASSSTASYEQYF. The CDR3 DNA follows: TGTGCCAGCAGCTCGACGGCATCCTACGAGCAGTACTTC.

In regard to this clonotype: Lacking the conserved final phenylalanine or tryptophan, this CDR3 likely reflects a read error. The gene calls are TRBV5-1 and TRBJ2-5, with 12 positions matching TRBD2. J lost 5 bases, V lost 5 bases, and 10 bases had no gene match. The CDR3 spans 16 residues. Per germline, CDR1 SGHRS and CDR2 YFSETQ. The CDR3 nucleotides are TGCGCCAGCAGATTCGAGCTAGCGGGAGGGCCGGAGACCCAGTACTCC. Protein sequence: CASRFELAGGPETQYS.

This rearrangement joins TRBV27 to TRBJ2-2, with TRBD2 as a possible D gene (5 bases). From germline, CDR1 is MNHEY and CDR2 SMNVEV (reference sequence). The CDR3 is made up of 13 amino acids. Trimming left V 3 bases short and J 6 bases short, with 8 bases between. CDR3 sequence reads: CASSFSSAGELFF. CDR3 nucleotides: TGTGCCAGCAGTTTTAGTAGCGCCGGGGAGCTGTTTTTT.

This clonotype was recorded at least ten times. The rearrangement uses TRBV4-2 and TRBJ2-7, with TRBD2 as a possible D gene (6 bases). Trimming took 0 bases from V and 4 from J, leaving 13 bases between them. This CDR3 region has 15 residues. Germline V lookup: CDR1 LGHNA, CDR2 YNFKEQ. In DNA form, the CDR3 reads TGTGCCAGCAGCCAAGAAAGACTAGATCTATACGAGCAGTACTTC. Translating it yields CASSQERLDLYEQYF.

J is TRBJ2-3 and V is TRBV15; D perhaps matches TRBD2 (5 bases). The germline gives CDR1 LNHNV, CDR2 YYDKDF (reference sequence). Trimming shortened V by 3 bases and J by 8 bases, and 9 bases separated the two germline ends. The CDR3 is 12 residues long. CDR3 loop: CATSRTGITQYF. For the CDR3, the DNA is TGTGCCACCAGCAGGACCGGGATTACGCAGTATTTT.

This sequence joins TRBV24-1 and TRBJ2-3, with D possibly called TRBD1 or TRBD2 (5 bases each). The CDR3 contains 13 residues. Germline assignment: CDR1 KGHDR and CDR2 SFDVKD. V shed 4 bases and J shed 8 bases, with 12 bases lying between them. CDR3 residues: CATSDEGPGTQYF. The CDR3 DNA reads TGTGCCACCAGTGACGAGGGACCGGGTACGCAGTATTTT.

This clonotype was observed a handful of times. The junction differs from germline at one of its ends, possibly a read error. The chain combines TRBV2 with TRBJ1-6; a possible D gene is TRBD1 (5 bases). CDR3 length equals 12 residues. Per the germline V gene, CDR1 is SNHLY and CDR2 is FYNNEI. The CDR3 DNA is TGCGTTGGTGGAGAGGGACGTTCACCCCTCCACTTT. Protein product: CVGGEGRSPLHF.

Turning to this clonotype: The junction shows a germline mismatch at one end, possibly a read error. The chain is built from TRBV30 and TRBJ1-2; D is uncertain. Germline V gives CDR1 GTSNPN, CDR2 SVGIG (reference sequence). CDR3 length: 13 residues. CDR3 sequence: CAWSVLGNHGYTF. The DNA of the CDR3 is TGTGCCTGGAGTGTACTTGGTAACCATGGCTACACCTTC.

This chain joins TRBV24-1 and TRBJ2-3; D gene unclear. Trimming took off 5 bases at V and 4 bases at J, with 12 bases between the two ends. Germline loops: CDR1 KGHDR, CDR2 SFDVKD. The CDR3 consists of 14 residues. The CDR3 DNA is TGTGCCACCAGTGGCCGGACGGCACCAGATACGCAGTATTTT. Protein: CATSGRTAPDTQYF.

The rearrangement uses TRBV7-6 and TRBJ2-7; perhaps TRBD2 as D (5 bases). Germline V gene data show CDR1 as SGHVS and CDR2 as FNYEAQ. The CDR3 runs 12 residues. Trimming shortened V by 5 bases and J by 6 bases, and 11 bases separated the two germline ends. CDR3: CASSLGSGEQYF. The CDR3 region has the DNA TGTGCCAGCAGCCTGGGCAGCGGCGAGCAGTACTTC.

This clonotype came up a few times. This chain connects TRBV10-3 to TRBJ1-5; maybe TRBD1 (6 bases). There are 18 residues in the CDR3. Germline CDR1 ENHRY, CDR2 SYGVKD. V dropped 1 base and J dropped 1 base, with 17 bases sitting between them. CDR3 sequence (DNA): TGTGCCATCAGTGAGTTTCCCGGAGGGGGAATCAGCAATCAGCCCCAGCATTTT. Amino acids: CAISEFPGGGISNQPQHF.

The rearrangement joins TRBV19 to TRBJ2-5; weak D call: TRBD1 (6 bases). CDR1 is LNHDA and CDR2 is SQIVND in the germline V gene (reference sequence). The CDR3 sequence is 13 residues long. With 10 bases removed from V and 3 bases from J, the gap between germline ends came to 15 bases. The CDR3 sequence: CATRGDKKETQYF. In nucleotides, the CDR3 is TGTGCCACCAGAGGGGACAAGAAAGAGACCCAGTACTTC.

At least ten counts were recorded for this clonotype. This chain uses TRBV5-5 with TRBJ1-5; D perhaps matches TRBD1 (5 bases). Trimming removed 1 base from V and 4 bases from J, with 12 bases in between. The CDR3 has 15 residues. Germline V gives CDR1 SGHKS, CDR2 YYEKEE (reference sequence). The CDR3 bases are TGTGCCAGCAGCTTGTGGGGGGAAGGGAATCAGCCCCAGCATTTT. Translated: CASSLWGEGNQPQHF.